These 4 T cell receptor beta chains originate from one sample sequenced in a study of blood T cells in healthy people across ages. Sample-barcoded 5' priming and a J-beta primer mix drove a second PCR of about 6 to 12 cycles. TCRdb reprocessed the 5' RACE reads via MiXCR and lists one record per CDR3 protein. This table has approximately 1.5 million distinct CDR3 sequences, roughly 32% appearing once. The sequenced sample was blood. The receptors come from a woman aged 25 to 45 in good health.

The genes are TRBV20-1 and TRBJ2-4; D perhaps matches TRBD1 (5 bases). The J call is in doubt because the DNA end fits TRBJ2-7 better. The CDR3 is 15 amino acids. Germline V gene sequence: CDR1 DFQATT, CDR2 SNEGSKA (reference sequence). CDR3 sequence reads: CSARGGAALTYEQYF. Here the CDR3 DNA reads TGCAGTGCTAGAGGTGGGGCGGCATTGACCTACGAGCAGTACTTC.

The chain is built from TRBV5-1 and TRBJ1-1; D is perhaps TRBD1 (6 bases). Germline CDR1 and CDR2: SGHRS and YFSETQ. V was trimmed by 4 bases and J by 0 bases, leaving 16 bases between them. The CDR3 runs to 16 residues. CDR3 DNA: TGCGCCAGCAGCCGAAGACCCGGACAGTTGAACACTGAAGCTTTCTTT. Residues: CASSRRPGQLNTEAFF. Full variable domain (remainder filled in from reference TRBV5-1 and TRBJ1-1): KAGVTQTPRYLIKTRGQQVTLSCSPISGHRSVSWYQQTPGQGLQFLFEYFSETQRNKGNFPGRFSGRQFSNSRSEMNVSTLELGDSALYLCASSRRPGQLNTEAFFGQGTRLTVV.

V usage is TRBV11-3 and J usage is TRBJ2-1, with a possible D match to TRBD2 (5 bases). The length of the CDR3 is 15 residues. Trimming stripped 5 bases from V and 1 base from J, with 12 bases between. Germline assignment: CDR1 SGHNT and CDR2 YENEEA. CDR3 coding DNA: TGTGCCAGCAGCGCCCCCGGGGTATCCTACAATGAGCAGTTCTTC. It specifies CASSAPGVSYNEQFF.

J is TRBJ1-5 and V is TRBV10-3, with D uncertain. V lost 4 bases to trimming and J lost 3 bases, with 13 bases between them. There are 15 residues in the CDR3. Germline assignment: CDR1 ENHRY and CDR2 SYGVKD. CDR3 nucleotides: TGTGCCATCAGTGCAGCGGCAAGCGCCAATCAGCCCCAGCATTTT. It codes for CAISAAASANQPQHF.